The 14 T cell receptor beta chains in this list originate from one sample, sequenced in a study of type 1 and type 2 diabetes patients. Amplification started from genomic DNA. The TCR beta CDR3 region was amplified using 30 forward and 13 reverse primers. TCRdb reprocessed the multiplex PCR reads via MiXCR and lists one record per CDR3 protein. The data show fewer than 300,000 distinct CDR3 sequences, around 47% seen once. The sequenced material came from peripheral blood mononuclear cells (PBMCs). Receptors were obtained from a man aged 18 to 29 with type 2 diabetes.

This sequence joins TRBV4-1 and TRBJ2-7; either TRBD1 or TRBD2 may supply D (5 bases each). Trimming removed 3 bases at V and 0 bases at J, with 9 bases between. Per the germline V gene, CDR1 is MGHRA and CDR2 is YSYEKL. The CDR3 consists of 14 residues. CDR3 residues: CASSHRDGSYEQYF. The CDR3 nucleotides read TGCGCCAGCAGCCACCGGGACGGCTCCTACGAGCAGTACTTC.

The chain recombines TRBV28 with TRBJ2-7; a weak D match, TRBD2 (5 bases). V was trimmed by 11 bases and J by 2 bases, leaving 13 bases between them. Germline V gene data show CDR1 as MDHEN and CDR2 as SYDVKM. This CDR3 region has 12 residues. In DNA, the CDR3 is TGTGCCGCGGGCAGAAGGGCCTACGAGCAGTACTTC. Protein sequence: CAAGRRAYEQYF.

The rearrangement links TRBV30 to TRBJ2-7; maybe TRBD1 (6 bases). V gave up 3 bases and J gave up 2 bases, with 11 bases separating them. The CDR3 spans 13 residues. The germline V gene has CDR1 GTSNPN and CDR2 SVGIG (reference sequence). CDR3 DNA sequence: TGTGCCTGGAGCGGGACACCCACCTACGAGCAGTACTTC. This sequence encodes CAWSGTPTYEQYF.

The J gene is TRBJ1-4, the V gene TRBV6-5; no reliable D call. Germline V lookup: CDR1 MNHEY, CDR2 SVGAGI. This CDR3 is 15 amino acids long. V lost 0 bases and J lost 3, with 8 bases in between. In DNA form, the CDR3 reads TGTGCCAGCAGTTACTCGAGCCCCCCTAATGAAAAACTGTTTTTT. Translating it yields CASSYSSPPNEKLFF.

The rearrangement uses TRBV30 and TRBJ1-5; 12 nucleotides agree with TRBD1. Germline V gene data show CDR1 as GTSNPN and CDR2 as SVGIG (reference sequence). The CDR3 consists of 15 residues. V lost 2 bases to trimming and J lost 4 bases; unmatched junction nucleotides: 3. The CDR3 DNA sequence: TGTGCCTGGAGTACGGGACAGGGGGCGAATCAGCCCCAGCATTTT. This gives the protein CAWSTGQGANQPQHF.

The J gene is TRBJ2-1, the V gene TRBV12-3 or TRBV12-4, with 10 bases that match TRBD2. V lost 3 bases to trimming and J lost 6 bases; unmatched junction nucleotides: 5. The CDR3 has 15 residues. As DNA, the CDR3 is TGTGCCAGCAGTTTCGAGCGGGGGGGCCTCAATGAGCAGTTCTTC. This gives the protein CASSFERGGLNEQFF.

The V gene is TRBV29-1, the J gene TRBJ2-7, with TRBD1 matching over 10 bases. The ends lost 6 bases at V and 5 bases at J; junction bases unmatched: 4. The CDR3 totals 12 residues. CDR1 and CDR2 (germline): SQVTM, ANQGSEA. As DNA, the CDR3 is TGCAGCGTGGGGGGACAGGGGAACGAGCAGTACTTC. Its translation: CSVGGQGNEQYF.

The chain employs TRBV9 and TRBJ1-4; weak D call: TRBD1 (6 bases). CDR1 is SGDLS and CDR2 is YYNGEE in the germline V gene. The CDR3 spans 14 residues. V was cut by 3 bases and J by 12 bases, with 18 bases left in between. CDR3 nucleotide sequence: TGTGCCAGCAGCGCTGGACAGTCGTTTGGAGAACTGTTTTTT. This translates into CASSAGQSFGELFF.

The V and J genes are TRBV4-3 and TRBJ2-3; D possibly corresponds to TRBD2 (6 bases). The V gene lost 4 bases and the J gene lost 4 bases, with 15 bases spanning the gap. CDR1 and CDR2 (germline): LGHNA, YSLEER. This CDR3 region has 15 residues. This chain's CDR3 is CASSLETSGADTQYF. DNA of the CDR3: TGCGCCAGCAGCCTCGAGACCTCGGGGGCAGATACGCAGTATTTT.

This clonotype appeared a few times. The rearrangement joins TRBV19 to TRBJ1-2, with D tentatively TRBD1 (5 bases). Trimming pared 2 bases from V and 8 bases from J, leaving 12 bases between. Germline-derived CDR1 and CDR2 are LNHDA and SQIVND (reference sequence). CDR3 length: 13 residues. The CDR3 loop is CASSITGTAGYTF. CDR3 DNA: TGTGCCAGTAGTATAACGGGGACGGCGGGCTACACCTTC.

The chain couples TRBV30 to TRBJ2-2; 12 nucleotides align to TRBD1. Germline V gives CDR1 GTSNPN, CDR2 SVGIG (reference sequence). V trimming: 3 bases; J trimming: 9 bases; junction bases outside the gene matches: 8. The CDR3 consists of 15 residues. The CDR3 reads CAWSLSGTGGRELFF. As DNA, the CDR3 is TGTGCCTGGAGCCTATCCGGGACAGGGGGCCGGGAGCTGTTTTTT.

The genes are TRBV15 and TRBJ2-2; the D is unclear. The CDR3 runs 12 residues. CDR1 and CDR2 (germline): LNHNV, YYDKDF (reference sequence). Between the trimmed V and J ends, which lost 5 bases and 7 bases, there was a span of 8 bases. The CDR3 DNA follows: TGTGCCACCAGCCGGGCCAGCGGGGAGCTGTTTTTT. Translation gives CATSRASGELFF.

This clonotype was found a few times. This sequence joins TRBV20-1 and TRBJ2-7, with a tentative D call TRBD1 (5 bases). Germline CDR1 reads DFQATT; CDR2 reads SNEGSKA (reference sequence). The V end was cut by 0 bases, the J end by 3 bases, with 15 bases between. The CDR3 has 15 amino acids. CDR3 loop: CSARDPPVQGYEQYF. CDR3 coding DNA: TGCAGTGCTAGAGATCCACCCGTTCAGGGCTACGAGCAGTACTTC.

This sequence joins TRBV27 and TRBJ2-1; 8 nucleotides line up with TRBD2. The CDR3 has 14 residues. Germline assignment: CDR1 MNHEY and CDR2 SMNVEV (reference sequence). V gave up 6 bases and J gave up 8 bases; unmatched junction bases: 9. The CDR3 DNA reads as TGTGCCAGCAGCCAAATGAGCGGGAGCGATGAGCAGTTCTTC. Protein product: CASSQMSGSDEQFF.